This T cell receptor (beta chain) emerged from a study of T-cell reconstitution after alpha-beta-depleted transplantation in children. Unique molecular identifiers were used to barcode this TCRbeta library. In TCRdb, the PCR reads were re-called with MiXCR into one record per CDR3 protein. Of hundreds of thousands of distinct CDR3 sequences listed, roughly 14% are singletons. Of note for this clonotype: Its antigen is still unknown.

Study results and limitations: Alpha-beta T cells present about two months after transplant were reported to originate from several hundred expanded graft clones.

This receptor was taken from a girl aged 2-10 years with congenital amegakaryocytic thrombocytopenia, due to receive a stem cell transplant. The source material was PBMCs, sampled before TCRalphabeta/CD19-depleted stem cell transplant.

The CDR3 DNA reads TGTGCCAGCAGCTTTCAATCTGAGGGGAGTGAGCAGTTCTTC. Residues: CASSFQSEGSEQFF. This chain connects TRBV7-6 to TRBJ2-1, with D possibly being TRBD1 or TRBD2 (5 bases each). Per germline, CDR1 SGHVS and CDR2 FNYEAQ. CDR3 length: 14 residues. The V and J ends lost 3 bases and 9 bases respectively, with 15 bases between them.